This TCR beta chain comes out of a study of cytomegalovirus exposure and HLA in healthy donors (dated by TCRdb to 2016 to 2017). Some background on the complete study: In an earlier analysis of under 600 of the donors, around 300 Gb of sequence data and 120 million or so unique TCR beta sequences from some 170 million T cells were reported. Approximately 330 gigabases of sequencing data and roughly 81 million unique TCR sequences made up an early release that covered approximately 700 HLA-typed donors. Of the approximately 370 genotyped donors, less than 85% were placed in the genetic ancestry cluster associated with self-reported Caucasian donors. The study aimed to test whether signatures of past pathogen exposure could be identified by cataloging public T cell receptors. The study profiled the T cell repertoires of 550 to 700 subjects by immunosequencing and related them to cytomegalovirus serostatus. Along with the approximately 620-subject first cohort, a separate validation cohort of more than 90 different subjects was used. To predict cytomegalovirus infection status, the study brought together high-throughput TCR immunosequencing, statistical association of individual TCRs with disease status, and machine learning. A later analysis re-analyzed previously published TCR beta repertoires from approximately 700 donors and added high-resolution HLA genotyping to study TCR occurrence patterns. In the later analysis, no new phenotypic data were used to find candidate immune exposures; instead, reliance was placed on TCR beta sequences and their occurrence across donors. An earlier analysis of roughly 600 of the donors used high-throughput TCR beta sequencing to judge whether each TCR beta V gene segment behaved as functional or pseudogenic. Donor age, sex, ethnicity and CMV serostatus were compiled together with the repertoire data. A later genetic analysis used genome-wide SNP genotypes for about 55% of the 666 donors, treating that subset as a discovery cohort. Every discovery cohort repertoire had been produced on one sequencing platform. Class I and class II HLA loci were covered by the typing at four-digit resolution. The number of donors typed differed by locus, with 629-630 for A, B, C, DRB1 and DQB1, roughly 550 for DQA1, 600 to 610 for DPA1, and some 440 for DPB1. Roughly five DR-DQ haplotypes were handled as single units for association and clustering, since linkage in the cohort was strong. Among approximately 370 genotyped donors of the cohort, an average of around 240,000 unique TCR beta nucleotide sequences was sequenced per donor, of which 15% to 20% were non-productive. The paper's findings and limits, for the study overall: CMV serostatus was the only immune exposure information available for the cohort. Several of the top co-occurrence clusters appeared to be linked to parvovirus B19, influenza, CMV and Epstein-Barr virus, according to a later analysis. Specific HLA alleles were associated with roughly 16,000 TCR beta sequences at a false discovery rate of 0.05 in a later analysis. Because HLA typing was unavailable for some donors at each locus, only the typed subset was used in association tests. The sequencing pipeline was judged likely to have produced a cluster of highly shared sequence variants as a technical artifact. In a later analysis, the rate of TCR association differed among HLA loci, with DRB1 alleles having the most associated TCRs and HLA-C alleles having the fewest. Some IMGT-functional V segments, including TRBV6-2 and TRBV6-3, could not be told apart with the 87-base-pair reads, so those segments were excluded. According to a later analysis, most CMV-associated TCR beta chains appeared to be HLA-restricted, and the HLA associations seemed to be driven largely by CMV exposure. A few of the identified cytomegalovirus-associated TCR beta chains were confirmed in vitro to be specific for cytomegalovirus antigens. Across donors, most TCR sequences were observed very rarely, whereas some public TCRs were present in many individuals. In an earlier analysis of approximately 590 of the donors, most TCR beta V segments appeared in productive rearrangements about 90% or about 30% of the time, broadly matching IMGT annotations. Assigning TCR associations to individual alleles was difficult when HLA alleles, especially DR and DQ, strongly co-occurred. Only TCR beta chains were sequenced in this cohort, and the absence of alpha or paired-chain data limited detectable features. In a later genetic analysis, fewer N-insertions in productive TCRs were reported among donors in an Asian-associated ancestry cluster than the roughly 640-donor mean. In both the original and validation cohorts, the classifier was reported to diagnose cytomegalovirus status with high specificity and sensitivity. A further reported finding was that TCR beta sequences accurately predicted the HLA-A and HLA-B alleles for most subjects in the first cohort. Correlated functional status among segregating V segments might reflect linkage disequilibrium, but an unknown experimental factor could not be ruled out. Presence/absence analyses assumed roughly uniform sequencing depth across donors, an assumption that may not hold. It was suggested by the authors that the approach could potentially be generalized to other disease states and immunological phenotypes. A later genetic analysis associated a missense DCLRE1C variant with V-gene and J-gene trimming of TCR beta chains, and an independent cohort replicated the association. A later analysis found that HLA-associated TCR beta chains were more clonally expanded and had lower generation probabilities than equally common non-associated chains. The study gave a list of more than 150 TCR beta chains associated with cytomegalovirus. The earlier analysis of some 560 of the donors excluded 15 to 20 rarely observed V segments, including chromosome 9 orphons, because counts were too low.

A distance of 10 bases separates the germline ends of V and J, which lose 4 bases and 0 bases respectively. In the germline V gene (reference sequence), CDR1 corresponds to LNHDA and CDR2 to SQIVND. From the cysteine up to the phenylalanine, the CDR3 has a length of 15 residues. Just CDR3 DNA is preserved here, 45 bases in frame from base 1. The cohort was made up of under 800 healthy bone marrow donors. At the time of sampling, every cohort member was nominally healthy, though immune exposures that went unrecorded were likely present. The donor tested CMV seronegative and was one of the 352 seronegative cohort members. A peripheral blood sample was collected from each donor, and TCR beta sequencing was performed on peripheral blood mononuclear cells. Genomic DNA was extracted from the blood cell samples with the Qiagen DNeasy Blood Extraction Kit. Library generation was performed with the immunoSEQ multiplex PCR assay. For the multiplex PCR, a mixture combining 60 forward primers for TCR Vbeta segments and 13 reverse primers for TCR Jbeta segments was used. Amplification of the CDR3 region of rearranged TCR beta genes was performed with a multiplex PCR assay on genomic DNA. Amplified TCR beta libraries were sequenced as 87-base-pair reads on the Illumina HiSeq System. On the study's bioinformatics: A later analysis tallied approximately 87 million unique TCR beta chains across the 650 to 750 repertoires, and around 9.9 million of those chains were shared by two or more donors. Raw reads were error-corrected and collapsed into unique sequences with a nearest-neighbor algorithm that merged closely related sequences to remove PCR and sequencing errors. V, D and J gene segments were assigned by aligning CDR3 sequences to IMGT reference sequences. For a sequence to be retained, a match of at least six nucleotides to both a V gene segment and a J gene segment was required. Rearrangements were classified as productive when the CDR3 lacked stop codons and remained in frame with V and J, and all other rearrangements were classified as non-productive. Following IMGT convention, CDR3 was defined as the stretch from the second conserved V-encoded cysteine up to the conserved J-encoded phenylalanine. Sequences without an unambiguous match to a single V gene segment were excluded from the earlier analysis of 500 to 700 of the donors. In an earlier analysis of some 590 of the donors, V segments were called functional above 56.7% productive rearrangements and were called segregating when the between-donor standard deviation exceeded 5%. A statistical classification framework was built for diagnosing cytomegalovirus status from the catalog of TCR beta chain sequences. V and J gene assignment, in a later analysis, came from comparing TCR nucleotide sequences with IMGT/GENE-DB human TR gene sequences. In a later analysis, CDR3 sequences and most-parsimonious VDJ recombination scenarios were assigned using the TCRdist pipeline. A later analysis defined each TCR beta chain by its CDR3 amino acid sequence plus V-gene family, and excluded reads lacking a unique V-gene family. To address suspected cross-contamination and a sequencing artifact, a later analysis removed roughly 580 highly shared, low-generation-probability nucleotide sequences. For each public chain, a later analysis derived a clonal expansion index from normalized ranks of inferred template counts within each repertoire. In a later analysis, generation probabilities were computed with a VDJ recombination model fitted to out-of-frame rearrangements, and the resulting probabilities were checked against IGoR. In a later analysis, hypergeometric tests were used to score TCR-TCR, TCR-HLA and TCR-CMV co-occurrence, with a repertoire-size bias correction applied to TCR pairs. To estimate false discovery rates, a later analysis permuted the HLA or CMV assignments 20 times. A later analysis grouped co-occurring TCRs with DBSCAN, adding TCRdist sequence similarity when clustering within HLA-allele-positive subsets. Repertoires with fewer than 30,000 or more than 120,000 public chains, plus five repertoires with anomalous nucleotide sharing, were excluded from co-occurrence clustering. As stored in TCRdb, this immuneACCESS dataset retains in-frame rearrangements with V and J assigned. A fraction of the clones does not appear; measured against another copy, unresolved V genes explain less than half of the discrepancy, and the remainder lacks a known reason. V and J calls and clone size follow that table, whereas D and trimming were derived from the DNA. For this sample the table gives under 150,000 clones, of which more than 70% were detected only once. The ten largest clones capture 2.4% of the sample.

A note on this clone: The clone's antigen remains unknown. No base quality values were provided; no much bigger clone lies one nucleotide off.

Input material: PBMCs. The chain employs TRBV19 and TRBJ1-5; the D gene assignment is ambiguous. This receptor was obtained from a man aged 45-65 years in good health and CMV-seronegative. DNA sequence: TGTGCCAGTAGTACCCGCGGCACTAGCAATCAGCCCCAGCATTTT. This yields the protein CASSTRGTSNQPQHF.